The TCR beta chain described here comes from a study of blood T cell repertoires in COVID-19. Study summary: Acute and convalescent COVID-19 specimens originated in the United States, Italy and Spain.

Those who participated ranged in age from roughly 18 to 90 years and resided in about two dozen US areas. Cohorts were assigned according to the clinical history that participants reported. This CDR3 spans 15 amino acids. Trimming shortened V by 5 bases and J by 4 bases, and 14 bases separated the two germline ends. CDR1 is SGHAT, CDR2 FQNNGV, per germline. Original data processing: From reference gene primer amplification, estimates of nucleated cell counts were derived. Profiling relied on immunoSEQ multiplex PCR, and the TCRdb table lists in-frame clones only, not all of them. The V and J calls and clone size were taken over from that table, and D and trimming were inferred from the DNA. The sample includes a few hundred thousand clones, around 87% of them seen just once.

The genes are TRBV11-2 and TRBJ1-4; weak D call: TRBD1 (6 bases). The TCR originated in a woman aged 18-29 years who had recovered from COVID-19. The sequencing input was PBMCs or T cells enriched from blood (not recorded which). CDR3 sequence: CASSPVGAINEKLFF. As DNA, the CDR3 is TGTGCCAGCAGCCCGGTGGGGGCTATTAATGAAAAACTGTTTTTT.